This TCR beta chain was recovered during a study of blood T cell repertoires in COVID-19. Per germline, CDR1 ENHRY and CDR2 SYGVKD. The CDR3 extends over 15 amino acids. The junction had 2 bases not matched to a gene; V was cut back by 2 bases and J by 0 bases. Per the original data handling: Using reference gene primer amplification, nucleated cell counts were estimated. Clones were read by immunoSEQ multiplex PCR, and TCRdb kept only the in-frame ones, dropping some. V, J and clone size are taken as reported in that table, and D and trimming were inferred from the DNA itself. The sample carries under 200,000 clones, less than 90% recorded once.

V and J are TRBV10-3 and TRBJ2-5, with 8 nucleotides matching TRBD2. Sequenced material: peripheral blood. The source of this sequence is a woman between 40 and 50 years old with acute or convalescent COVID-19. The CDR3 loop reads CAISEVAGHQETQYF. The CDR3 coding sequence is TGTGCCATCAGTGAGGTAGCGGGGCACCAAGAGACCCAGTACTTC.